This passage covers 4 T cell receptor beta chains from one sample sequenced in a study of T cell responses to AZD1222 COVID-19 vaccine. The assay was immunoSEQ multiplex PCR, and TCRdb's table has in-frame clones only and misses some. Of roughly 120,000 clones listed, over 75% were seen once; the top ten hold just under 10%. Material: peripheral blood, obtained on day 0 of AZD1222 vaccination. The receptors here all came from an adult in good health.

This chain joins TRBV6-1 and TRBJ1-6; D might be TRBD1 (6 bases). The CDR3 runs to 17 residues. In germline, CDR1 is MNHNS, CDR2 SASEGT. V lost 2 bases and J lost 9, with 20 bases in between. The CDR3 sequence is CASSEFGGTGSGSPLHF. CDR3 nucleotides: TGTGCCAGCAGTGAATTCGGGGGAACAGGGAGTGGTTCACCCCTCCACTTT.

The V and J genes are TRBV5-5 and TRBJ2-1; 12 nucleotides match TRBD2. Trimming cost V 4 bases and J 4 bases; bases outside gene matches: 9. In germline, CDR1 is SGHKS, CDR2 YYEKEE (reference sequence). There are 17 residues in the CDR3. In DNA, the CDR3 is TGTGCCAGCAGCCCCCGGTTGACTAGCGGGAGTTACAATGAGCAGTTCTTC. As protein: CASSPRLTSGSYNEQFF.

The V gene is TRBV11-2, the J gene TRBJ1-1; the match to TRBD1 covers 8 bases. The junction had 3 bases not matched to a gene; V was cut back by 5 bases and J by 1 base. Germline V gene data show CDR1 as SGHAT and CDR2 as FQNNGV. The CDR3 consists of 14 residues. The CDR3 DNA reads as TGTGCCAGCAGCAATACAGGGGGGAACACTGAAGCTTTCTTT. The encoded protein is CASSNTGGNTEAFF.

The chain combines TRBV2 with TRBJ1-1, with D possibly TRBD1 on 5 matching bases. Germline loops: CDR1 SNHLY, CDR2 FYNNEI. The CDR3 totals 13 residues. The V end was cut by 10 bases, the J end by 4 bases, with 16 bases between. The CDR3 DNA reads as TGTGCCACCACCAGGGATGGGGGCACTGAAGCTTTCTTT. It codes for CATTRDGGTEAFF. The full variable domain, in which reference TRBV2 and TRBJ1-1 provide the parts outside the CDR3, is EPEVTQTPSHQVTQMGQEVILRCVPISNHLYFYWYRQILGQKVEFLVSFYNNEISEKSEIFDDQFSVERPDGSNFTLKIRSTKLEDSAMYFCATTRDGGTEAFFGQGTRLTVV.